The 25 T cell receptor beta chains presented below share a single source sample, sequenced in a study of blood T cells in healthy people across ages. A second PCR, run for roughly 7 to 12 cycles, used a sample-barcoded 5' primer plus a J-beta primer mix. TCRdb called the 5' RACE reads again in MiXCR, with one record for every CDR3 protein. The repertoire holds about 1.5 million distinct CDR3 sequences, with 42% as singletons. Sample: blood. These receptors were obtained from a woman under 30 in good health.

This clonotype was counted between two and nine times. The CDR3 DNA reads TGTGCCAGCGGCAGGGCGGGCCTTGACTATGGCTACACCTTC. It specifies CASGRAGLDYGYTF. V and J are TRBV6-2 or TRBV6-3 and TRBJ1-2, with D possibly TRBD1 on 5 matching bases. Trimming shortened V by 8 bases and J by 3 bases, and 16 bases separated the two germline ends. Per germline, CDR1 MNHEY and CDR2 SVGEGT. CDR3 size: 14 residues.

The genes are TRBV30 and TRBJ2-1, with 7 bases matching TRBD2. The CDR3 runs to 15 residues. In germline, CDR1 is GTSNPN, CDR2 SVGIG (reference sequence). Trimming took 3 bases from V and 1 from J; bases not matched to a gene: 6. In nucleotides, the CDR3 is TGTGCCTGGAGCCCTCCGGGACTATCCTACAATGAGCAGTTCTTC. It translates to CAWSPPGLSYNEQFF.

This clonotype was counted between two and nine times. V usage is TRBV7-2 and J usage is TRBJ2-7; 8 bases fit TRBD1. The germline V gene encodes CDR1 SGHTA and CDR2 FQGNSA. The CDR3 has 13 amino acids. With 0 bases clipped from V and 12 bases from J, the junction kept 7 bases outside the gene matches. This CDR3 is CASSLAGTGALYF. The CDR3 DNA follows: TGTGCCAGCAGCTTAGCAGGGACAGGAGCGCTGTACTTC.

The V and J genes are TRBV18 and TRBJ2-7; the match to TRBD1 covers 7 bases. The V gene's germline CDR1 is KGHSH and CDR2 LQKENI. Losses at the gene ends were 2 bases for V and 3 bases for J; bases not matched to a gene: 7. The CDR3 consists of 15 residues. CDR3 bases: TGTGCCAGCTCACCATTACCAGGGGGAAGCTACGAGCAGTACTTC. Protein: CASSPLPGGSYEQYF.

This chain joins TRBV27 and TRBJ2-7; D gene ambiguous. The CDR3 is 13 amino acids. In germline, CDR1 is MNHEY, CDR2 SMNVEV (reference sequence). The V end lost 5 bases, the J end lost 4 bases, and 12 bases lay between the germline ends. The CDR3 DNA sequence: TGTGCCAGCAGTATAACCCCCGAATACGAGCAGTACTTC. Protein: CASSITPEYEQYF.

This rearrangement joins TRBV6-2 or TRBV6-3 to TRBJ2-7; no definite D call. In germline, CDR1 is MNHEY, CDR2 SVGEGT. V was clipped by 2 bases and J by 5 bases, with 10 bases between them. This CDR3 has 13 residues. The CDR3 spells CASSYQVVNEQYF. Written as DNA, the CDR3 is TGTGCCAGCAGTTACCAAGTGGTAAACGAGCAGTACTTC.

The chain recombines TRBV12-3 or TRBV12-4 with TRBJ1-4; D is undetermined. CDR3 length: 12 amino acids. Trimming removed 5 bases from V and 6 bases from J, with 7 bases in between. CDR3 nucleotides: TGTGCCAGCAGTCGGACCGATGAAAAACTGTTTTTT. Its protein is CASSRTDEKLFF.

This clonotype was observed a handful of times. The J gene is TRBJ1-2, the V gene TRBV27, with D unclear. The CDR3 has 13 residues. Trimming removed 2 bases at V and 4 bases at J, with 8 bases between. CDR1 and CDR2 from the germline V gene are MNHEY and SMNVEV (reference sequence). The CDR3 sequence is CASSLGRPYGYTF. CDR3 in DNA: TGTGCCAGCAGTTTAGGACGGCCCTATGGCTACACCTTC.

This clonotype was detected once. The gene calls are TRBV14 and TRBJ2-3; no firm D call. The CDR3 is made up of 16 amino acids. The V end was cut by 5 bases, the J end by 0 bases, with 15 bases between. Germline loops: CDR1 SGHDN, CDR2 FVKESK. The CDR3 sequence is CASSGWRATSTDTQYF. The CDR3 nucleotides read TGTGCCAGCAGCGGATGGCGAGCGACTAGCACAGATACGCAGTATTTT.

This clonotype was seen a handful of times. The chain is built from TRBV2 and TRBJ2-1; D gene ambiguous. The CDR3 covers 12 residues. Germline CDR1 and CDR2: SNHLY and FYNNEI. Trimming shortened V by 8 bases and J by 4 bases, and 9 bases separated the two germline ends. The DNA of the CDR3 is TGTGCCAGCTTGGGTCCGTACAATGAGCAGTTCTTC. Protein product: CASLGPYNEQFF.

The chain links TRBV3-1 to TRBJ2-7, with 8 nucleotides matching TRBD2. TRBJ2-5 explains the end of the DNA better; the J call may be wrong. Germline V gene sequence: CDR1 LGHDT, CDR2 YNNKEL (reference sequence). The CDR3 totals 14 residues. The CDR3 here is CASSRRTSRETQYF. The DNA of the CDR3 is TGTGCCAGCAGCCGGAGGACTAGCCGGGAGACCCAGTACTTC.

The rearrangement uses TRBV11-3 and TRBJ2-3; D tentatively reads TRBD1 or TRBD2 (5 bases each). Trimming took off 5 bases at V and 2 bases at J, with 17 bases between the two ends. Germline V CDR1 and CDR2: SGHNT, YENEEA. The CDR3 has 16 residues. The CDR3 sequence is CASSQGVWGNTDTQYF. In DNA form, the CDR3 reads TGTGCCAGCAGCCAGGGCGTCTGGGGGAACACAGATACGCAGTATTTT.

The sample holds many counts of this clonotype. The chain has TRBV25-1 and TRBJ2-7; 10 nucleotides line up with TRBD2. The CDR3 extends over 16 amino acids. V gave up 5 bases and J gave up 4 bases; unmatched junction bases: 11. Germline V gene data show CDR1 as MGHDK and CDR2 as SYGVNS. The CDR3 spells CASSKIGLAARYEQYF. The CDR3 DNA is TGTGCCAGCAGTAAGATTGGACTAGCGGCGCGATACGAGCAGTACTTC.

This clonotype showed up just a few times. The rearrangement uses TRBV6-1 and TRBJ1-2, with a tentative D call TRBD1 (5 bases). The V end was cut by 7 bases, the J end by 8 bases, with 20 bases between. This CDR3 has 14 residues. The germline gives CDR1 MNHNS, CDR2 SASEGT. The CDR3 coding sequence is TGTGCCAGCATAGAGGGGACGGCTGCCTTAGGCTACACCTTC. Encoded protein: CASIEGTAALGYTF.

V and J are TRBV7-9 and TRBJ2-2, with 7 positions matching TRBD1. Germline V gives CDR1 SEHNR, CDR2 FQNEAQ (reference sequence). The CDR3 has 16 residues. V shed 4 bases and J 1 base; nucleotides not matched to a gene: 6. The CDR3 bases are TGTGCCAGCAGCTCCAAGGGACAGCTGAACACCGGGGAGCTGTTTTTT. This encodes CASSSKGQLNTGELFF.

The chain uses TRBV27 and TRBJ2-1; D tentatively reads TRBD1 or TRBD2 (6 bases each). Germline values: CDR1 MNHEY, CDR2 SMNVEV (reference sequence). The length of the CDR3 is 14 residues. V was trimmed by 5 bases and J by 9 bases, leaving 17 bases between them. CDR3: CASSRGGGHAEQFF. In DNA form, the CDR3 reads TGTGCCAGCAGTCGAGGGGGAGGTCACGCTGAGCAGTTCTTC.

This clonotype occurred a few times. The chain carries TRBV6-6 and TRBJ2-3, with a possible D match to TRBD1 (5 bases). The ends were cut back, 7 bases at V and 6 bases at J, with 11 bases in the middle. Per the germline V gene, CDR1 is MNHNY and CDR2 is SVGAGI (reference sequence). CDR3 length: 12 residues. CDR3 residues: CASTGYVDTQYF. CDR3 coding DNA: TGTGCCAGCACAGGGTACGTGGATACGCAGTATTTT.

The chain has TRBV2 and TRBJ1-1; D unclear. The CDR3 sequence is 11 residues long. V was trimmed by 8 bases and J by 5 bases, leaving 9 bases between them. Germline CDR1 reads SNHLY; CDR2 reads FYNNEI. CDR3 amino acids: CASVLGTEAFF. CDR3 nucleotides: TGTGCCAGCGTATTAGGGACTGAAGCTTTCTTT.

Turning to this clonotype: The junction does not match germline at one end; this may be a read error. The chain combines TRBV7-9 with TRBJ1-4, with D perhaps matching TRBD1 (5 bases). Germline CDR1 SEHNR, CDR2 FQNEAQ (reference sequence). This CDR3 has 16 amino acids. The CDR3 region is CASSPRVTGVGEELFF. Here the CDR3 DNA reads TGTGCCAGCAGCCCCCGAGTGACGGGGGTCGGTGAAGAACTGTTTTTT.

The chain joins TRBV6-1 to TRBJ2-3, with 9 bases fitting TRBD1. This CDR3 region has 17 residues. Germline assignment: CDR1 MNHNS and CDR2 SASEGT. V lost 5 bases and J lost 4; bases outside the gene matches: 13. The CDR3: CASSKRAQGAGSDTQYF. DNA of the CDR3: TGTGCCAGCAGTAAACGCGCACAGGGGGCCGGATCAGATACGCAGTATTTT.

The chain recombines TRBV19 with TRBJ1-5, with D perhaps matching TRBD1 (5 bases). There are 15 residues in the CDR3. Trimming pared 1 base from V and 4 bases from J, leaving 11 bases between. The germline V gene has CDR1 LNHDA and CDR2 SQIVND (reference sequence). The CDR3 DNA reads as TGTGCCAGTAGTATAGGGGCAGGGAGTAATCAGCCCCAGCATTTT. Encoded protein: CASSIGAGSNQPQHF. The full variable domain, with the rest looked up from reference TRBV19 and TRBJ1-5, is DGGITQSPKYLFRKEGQNVTLSCEQNLNHDAMYWYRQDPGQGLRLIYYSQIVNDFQKGDIAEGYSVSREKKESFPLTVTSAQKNPTAFYLCASSIGAGSNQPQHFGDGTRLSIL.

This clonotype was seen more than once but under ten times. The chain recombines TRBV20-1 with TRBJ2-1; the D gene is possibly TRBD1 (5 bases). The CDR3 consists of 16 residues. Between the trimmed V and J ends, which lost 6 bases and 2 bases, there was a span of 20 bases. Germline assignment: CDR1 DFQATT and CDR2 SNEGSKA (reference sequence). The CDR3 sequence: CSAVGYLGQTYNEQFF. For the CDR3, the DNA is TGCAGTGCCGTTGGTTACCTCGGACAAACCTACAATGAGCAGTTCTTC.

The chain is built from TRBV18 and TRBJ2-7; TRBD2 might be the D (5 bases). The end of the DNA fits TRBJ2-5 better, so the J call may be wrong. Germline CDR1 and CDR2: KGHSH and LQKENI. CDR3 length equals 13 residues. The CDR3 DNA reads TGTGCCAGCTCACCAATGCTCGGAGGGACCCAGTACTTC. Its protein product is CASSPMLGGTQYF.

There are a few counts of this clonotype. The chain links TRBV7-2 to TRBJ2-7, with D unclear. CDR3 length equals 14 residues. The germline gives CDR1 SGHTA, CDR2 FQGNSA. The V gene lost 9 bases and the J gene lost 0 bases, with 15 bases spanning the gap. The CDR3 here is CASRLAQHSYEQYF. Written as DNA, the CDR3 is TGTGCCAGTCGCTTAGCACAGCACTCCTACGAGCAGTACTTC.

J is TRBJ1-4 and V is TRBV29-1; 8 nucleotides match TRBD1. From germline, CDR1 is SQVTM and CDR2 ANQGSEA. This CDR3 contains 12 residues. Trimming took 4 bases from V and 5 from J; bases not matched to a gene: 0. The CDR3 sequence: CSVGQGNEKLFF. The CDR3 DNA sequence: TGCAGCGTTGGACAGGGGAATGAAAAACTGTTTTTT. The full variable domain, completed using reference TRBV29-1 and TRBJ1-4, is SAVISQKPSRDICQRGTSLTIQCQVDSQVTMMFWYRQQPGQSLTLIATANQGSEATYESGFVIDKFPISRPNLTFSTLTVSNMSPEDSSIYLCSVGQGNEKLFFGSGTQLSVL.